One and the same sample provided the 20 T cell receptor beta chains below, sequenced in a study of T-cell reconstitution after alpha-beta-depleted transplantation in children. It was with unique molecular identifiers that the TCRbeta library was prepared. Using its own MiXCR run on the PCR reads, TCRdb lists one record per CDR3 protein. The sample has 400,000 to 550,000 distinct CDR3 sequences; about 10% are singletons. The specimen was PBMCs, collected before TCRalphabeta/CD19-depleted stem cell transplant. These receptors were taken from a child aged 2-15 years with inherited bone marrow failure, due to receive a stem cell transplant.

This clonotype was recorded a few times. This rearrangement joins TRBV28 to TRBJ2-3; 12 nucleotides align to TRBD2. The CDR3 covers 16 residues. Germline V gene sequence: CDR1 MDHEN, CDR2 SYDVKM. V gave up 6 bases and J gave up 3 bases; unmatched junction bases: 7. The DNA of the CDR3 is TGTGCCAGCAGCTCGCGACTAGCGGGAGAGACAGATACGCAGTATTTT. This gives the protein CASSSRLAGETDTQYF. Combining the CDR3 with reference TRBV28 and TRBJ2-3 gives the whole variable domain DVKVTQSSRYLVKRTGEKVFLECVQDMDHENMFWYRQDPGLGLRLIYFSYDVKMKEKGDIPEGYSVSREKKERFSLILESASTNQTSMYLCASSSRLAGETDTQYFGPGTRLTVL.

Ten or more counts support this clonotype. The chain joins TRBV20-1 to TRBJ2-1; 12 nucleotides match TRBD2. Germline CDR1 DFQATT, CDR2 SNEGSKA (reference sequence). J was trimmed by 8 bases and V by 2 bases; bases with no gene match: 7. CDR3 length: 15 amino acids. DNA for the CDR3: TGCAGTGCTAGATACACTAGCGGGAGGACGGATGAGCAGTTCTTC. This encodes CSARYTSGRTDEQFF.

This clonotype was detected many times. V and J are TRBV29-1 and TRBJ2-2, with TRBD1 as a possible D gene (6 bases). CDR1 is SQVTM and CDR2 is ANQGSEA in the germline V gene. Trimming cost V 6 bases and J 5 bases, with 10 bases left between them. The CDR3 covers 12 residues. The CDR3 sequence: CSVVQGTGELFF. The CDR3, as DNA: TGCAGCGTCGTACAGGGTACCGGGGAGCTGTTTTTT.

This clonotype was counted many times. The rearrangement uses TRBV29-1 and TRBJ2-7; D remains ambiguous. Germline lookup yields CDR1 SQVTM and CDR2 ANQGSEA. V shed 6 bases and J shed 4 bases, with 10 bases lying between them. This CDR3 region has 11 residues. DNA for the CDR3: TGCAGCGTCTGGGGTGGATACGAGCAGTACTTC. Its protein is CSVWGGYEQYF.

This clonotype was seen at least ten times. The V gene is TRBV20-1, the J gene TRBJ2-1, with a tentative D call TRBD2 (6 bases). Trimming removed 1 base at V and 9 bases at J, with 13 bases between. This CDR3 is 13 amino acids long. CDR1 is DFQATT, CDR2 SNEGSKA, per germline (reference sequence). The CDR3 loop reads CSARGSREFEQFF. The CDR3 nucleotides read TGCAGTGCTAGAGGCTCGCGGGAATTTGAGCAGTTCTTC.

This clonotype has ten or more counts. This rearrangement joins TRBV5-1 to TRBJ2-1; the match to TRBD2 covers 8 bases. The CDR3 runs to 15 residues. CDR1 and CDR2 (germline): SGHRS, YFSETQ. The J segment lost 5 bases and the V segment lost 4 bases, leaving 8 bases of the junction unmatched. The CDR3 here is CASSRGSGVDNEQFF. The CDR3 region has the DNA TGCGCCAGCAGCCGCGGTAGCGGGGTTGACAATGAGCAGTTCTTC.

The sample holds many counts of this clonotype. This rearrangement joins TRBV4-3 to TRBJ2-7; TRBD2 matches at 11 bases. Germline V lookup: CDR1 LGHNA, CDR2 YSLEER. The CDR3 totals 14 residues. The V gene end was trimmed by 4 bases and the J gene end by 6 bases; junction bases not matched to a gene: 5. The CDR3 region is CASSRELAGVEQYF. The DNA of the CDR3 is TGCGCCAGCAGCCGAGAACTAGCGGGAGTCGAGCAGTACTTC.

The rearrangement links TRBV20-1 to TRBJ2-7; 9 bases fit TRBD1. The germline gives CDR1 DFQATT, CDR2 SNEGSKA (reference sequence). This CDR3 comprises 14 residues. With 1 base clipped from V and 4 bases from J, the junction kept 5 bases outside the gene matches. CDR3: CSARGTGDIYEQYF. In DNA, the CDR3 is TGCAGTGCTAGAGGGACAGGGGATATTTACGAGCAGTACTTC.

There are many counts of this clonotype. This chain links TRBV27 with TRBJ1-6; D is uncertain. The CDR3 covers 15 residues. Trimming cost V 3 bases and J 5 bases, with 11 bases left between them. CDR1 is MNHEY, CDR2 SMNVEV, per germline (reference sequence). CDR3 amino acids: CASSFSSFNNSPLHF. The CDR3 nucleotides read TGTGCCAGCAGTTTTTCCAGTTTTAATAATTCACCCCTCCACTTT.

The chain recombines TRBV20-1 with TRBJ2-7; possibly TRBD1 for D (5 bases). CDR3 length: 14 residues. The V gene lost 2 bases and the J gene lost 4 bases, with 15 bases spanning the gap. Germline V gene data show CDR1 as DFQATT and CDR2 as SNEGSKA (reference sequence). The CDR3 sequence is CSARTGQGLYEQYF. CDR3 bases: TGCAGTGCTAGAACTGGGCAGGGTCTTTACGAGCAGTACTTC.

This clonotype was seen ten or more times. V is TRBV27 and J is TRBJ1-1; 8 nucleotides line up with TRBD1. The CDR3 is made up of 15 amino acids. V lost 4 bases and J lost 0; bases outside the gene matches: 4. In germline, CDR1 is MNHEY, CDR2 SMNVEV (reference sequence). The CDR3 DNA is TGTGCCAGCAGTTCGACGACAGGGGTGAACACTGAAGCTTTCTTT. It codes for CASSSTTGVNTEAFF.

There are many counts of this clonotype. This chain joins TRBV19 and TRBJ1-4, with D unclear. The CDR3 sequence is 15 residues long. V lost 9 bases and J lost 0, with 14 bases in between. Germline CDR1 and CDR2: LNHDA and SQIVND (reference sequence). The CDR3, as DNA: TGTGCCAGCGAGAAAGGCCCTGCAACTAATGAAAAACTGTTTTTT. Protein sequence: CASEKGPATNEKLFF.

This clonotype occurred a few times. The chain has TRBV20-1 and TRBJ2-7; D gene ambiguous. V shed 0 bases and J shed 9 bases, with 12 bases lying between them. The CDR3 runs to 12 residues. Per germline, CDR1 DFQATT and CDR2 SNEGSKA (reference sequence). DNA for the CDR3: TGCAGTGCTAGAGACCGTCTTCCCGGGCAGTACTTC. Translation: CSARDRLPGQYF.

This clonotype showed up many times. The chain is built from TRBV12-3 or TRBV12-4 and TRBJ2-1; 12 bases match TRBD2. V was clipped by 5 bases and J by 6 bases; unmatched bases: 8. The CDR3 sequence is 16 residues long. The CDR3 spells CASSPQGTSGPNEQFF. CDR3 nucleotide sequence: TGTGCCAGCAGTCCCCAGGGGACTAGCGGGCCCAATGAGCAGTTCTTC.

Concerning this clonotype: One end of the junction does not line up with germline, which may come from a read error. The J gene is TRBJ2-1, the V gene TRBV12-3 or TRBV12-4, with 11 bases aligning to TRBD2. The CDR3 length is 14 residues. The chain's CDR3 is CAVHLAGGLNDQFF. The CDR3 DNA follows: TGTGCCGTCCACCTAGCGGGAGGACTCAATGACCAGTTCTTC.

Many counts were recorded for this clonotype. This sequence joins TRBV9 and TRBJ1-6; 7 bases agree with TRBD1. Germline assignment: CDR1 SGDLS and CDR2 YYNGEE. The trim removed 2 bases at V and 9 bases at J, leaving 5 bases unmatched. The CDR3 spans 14 residues. For the CDR3, the DNA is TGTGCCAGCAGCGTGGACGACAGGGCTTCACCCCTCCACTTT. This sequence encodes CASSVDDRASPLHF.

The table lists this clonotype with many counts. V and J are TRBV20-1 and TRBJ1-5; possibly TRBD1 for D (5 bases). The CDR3 loop spans 14 amino acids. The V end lost 6 bases, the J end lost 0 bases, and 12 bases lay between the germline ends. CDR1 is DFQATT, CDR2 SNEGSKA, per germline (reference sequence). The CDR3 is CSAGGGYSNQPQHF. In nucleotides, the CDR3 is TGCAGTGCCGGGGGGGGATATAGCAATCAGCCCCAGCATTTT.

The rearrangement joins TRBV4-1 to TRBJ2-1; 13 positions agree with TRBD2. The V gene end was trimmed by 2 bases and the J gene end by 9 bases; junction bases not matched to a gene: 16. The CDR3 length is 19 residues. Germline CDR1 is MGHRA and CDR2 is YSYEKL. In DNA form, the CDR3 reads TGCGCCAGCAGCCAACTAGCCCGAACTAGCGGGAGGGCCGAGGGTGAGCAGTTCTTC. Protein: CASSQLARTSGRAEGEQFF.

This clonotype was recorded many times. This chain connects TRBV28 to TRBJ1-2; D is unresolved. V was cut by 6 bases and J by 4 bases, with 12 bases left in between. CDR3 length: 13 residues. CDR1 and CDR2 from the germline V gene are MDHEN and SYDVKM. DNA of the CDR3: TGTGCCAGCAGGGGCAGGCCCATCTATGGCTACACCTTC. This gives the protein CASRGRPIYGYTF.

The CDR3 is CASSLRDSREQYF. The CDR3 DNA reads as TGCGCCAGCAGCCTCAGGGACAGCAGGGAGCAGTACTTC. The chain links TRBV5-1 to TRBJ2-7; TRBD1 aligns across 7 bases. Germline CDR1 SGHRS, CDR2 YFSETQ. The CDR3 spans 13 residues. V lost 4 bases and J lost 7; bases outside the gene matches: 8.